One sample yielded the 10 T cell receptor beta chains listed below, sequenced in a study of blood T cell repertoires in COVID-19. The table came from immunoSEQ multiplex PCR; TCRdb's copy has only in-frame clones and leaves some out. The data show roughly 280,000 clones, around nine tenths seen once. Sequencing was performed on peripheral blood. The receptors derive from a woman aged 60-75 years with COVID-19, enrolled during active disease.

This clone has only one observation. CDR3: CASSLMAVSGGYTF. CDR3 in DNA: TGTGCCAGCAGCTTAATGGCGGTCTCCGGCGGCTACACCTTC. The rearrangement joins TRBV7-2 to TRBJ1-2; D remains unclear. The CDR3 loop spans 14 amino acids. Trimming cost V 2 bases and J 8 bases, with 15 bases left between them. Looked up from germline, CDR1 is SGHTA and CDR2 is FQGNSA.

This clone was picked up many times. This chain links TRBV5-1 with TRBJ2-7, with 13 bases lining up with TRBD2. The germline gives CDR1 SGHRS, CDR2 YFSETQ. After removal of 4 bases from V and 2 bases from J, the junction contained 0 bases not matched to a gene. This CDR3 comprises 14 residues. Written as DNA, the CDR3 is TGCGCCAGCAGCGGGACTAGCGGGGCCTACGAGCAGTACTTC. This gives the protein CASSGTSGAYEQYF.

The CDR3 sequence: CASSKRLGSTDTQYF. The CDR3 bases are TGTGCCAGCAGCAAACGACTAGGGAGCACAGATACGCAGTATTTT. The chain has TRBV5-4 and TRBJ2-3; D perhaps matches TRBD2 (6 bases). Germline V lookup: CDR1 SGHNT, CDR2 YYREEE (reference sequence). V lost 4 bases and J 0 bases, leaving 12 bases between the germline ends. This CDR3 spans 15 amino acids.

V gene TRBV5-5 combines with J gene TRBJ1-1; D perhaps matches TRBD1 (6 bases). Trimming took 4 bases from V and 4 from J, leaving 20 bases between them. Germline values: CDR1 SGHKS, CDR2 YYEKEE (reference sequence). This CDR3 region has 16 residues. This CDR3 reads CASSLMNRERGTEAFF. The DNA for the CDR3 is TGTGCCAGCAGCCTCATGAACAGGGAGAGGGGCACTGAAGCTTTCTTT.

The chain is built from TRBV5-5 and TRBJ1-5; tentative D call: TRBD1 (5 bases). This CDR3 has 14 residues. CDR1 and CDR2 (germline): SGHKS, YYEKEE (reference sequence). V was shortened by 2 bases and J by 2 bases, with 8 bases between the two germline ends. CDR3 coding DNA: TGTGCCAGCAGCTTTAGCAGGGGCAATCAGCCCCAGCATTTT. Its protein is CASSFSRGNQPQHF.

This clone appeared a few times. V is TRBV13 and J is TRBJ1-2; no clear D gene. V gave up 5 bases and J gave up 8 bases, with 15 bases separating them. Per the germline V gene, CDR1 is PRHDT and CDR2 is FYEKMQ (reference sequence). This CDR3 spans 13 amino acids. CDR3 residues: CASSAPSGHGYTF. The CDR3 coding sequence is TGTGCCAGCAGCGCCCCGAGTGGGCACGGCTACACCTTC.

This clone was seen only a few times. This chain uses TRBV27 with TRBJ1-1; 7 nucleotides align to TRBD1. Trimming took 6 bases from V and 5 from J; bases not matched to a gene: 9. The CDR3 is made up of 14 amino acids. Germline V CDR1 and CDR2: MNHEY, SMNVEV (reference sequence). The CDR3: CASRIGGGGTEAFF. In DNA form, the CDR3 reads TGTGCCAGCAGGATAGGGGGCGGAGGGACTGAAGCTTTCTTT.

The V call is TRBV5-8, the J call TRBJ1-6; perhaps TRBD1 as D (5 bases). V dropped 4 bases and J dropped 9 bases, with 14 bases sitting between them. Germline loops: CDR1 SGHTS, CDR2 YDEGEE. This CDR3 is 14 amino acids long. In nucleotides, the CDR3 is TGTGCCAGCAGCGAGGGACTGAGTAGTTCACCCCTCCACTTT. Translated: CASSEGLSSSPLHF.

This chain joins TRBV3-1 (or the pseudogene TRBV3-2) and TRBJ1-2; tentatively, D is TRBD1 (5 bases). The germline V and J ends were trimmed by 4 bases and 4 bases, with 19 bases remaining between them. CDR3 length: 16 amino acids. The germline V gene has CDR1 LGHDT and CDR2 YNNKEL (reference sequence). The CDR3 spells CASSRPWRGTSYGYTF. CDR3 DNA: TGTGCCAGCAGCCGCCCTTGGCGGGGGACCTCCTATGGCTACACCTTC.

The chain has TRBV11-3 and TRBJ2-1, with D unresolved. The CDR3 contains 13 residues. Trimming stripped 1 base from V and 6 bases from J, with 7 bases between. Germline CDR1 is SGHNT and CDR2 is YENEEA. The CDR3 DNA is TGTGCCAGCAGCTTAGTCGGTACCAATGAGCAGTTCTTC. Residues: CASSLVGTNEQFF.